The subject of this entry is one T cell receptor beta chain. Assay used: immunoSEQ multiplex PCR; TCRdb lists only in-frame clones, some missing. This table has around 220,000 clones, around 88% appearing once. This sample was included in a study of blood T cell repertoires in COVID-19. Study details: T cells, B-cell-depleted T cells, or PBMCs provided the cDNA or gDNA that served as material.

CDR1 is DFQATT and CDR2 is SNEGSKA in the germline V gene (reference sequence). Trimming took 3 bases from V and 6 from J, leaving 9 bases between them. The CDR3 covers 13 residues. V gene TRBV20-1 combines with J gene TRBJ1-6; D uncertain. What was sequenced was PBMCs or T cells enriched from blood (not recorded which). This sequence originates from a woman aged 45-59 years with acute COVID-19. The CDR3 region is CSASSPRNSPLHF. CDR3 DNA sequence: TGCAGTGCTAGTTCCCCGCGTAATTCACCCCTCCACTTT.